The clone carrying this TCR beta chain was observed many times. This record comes from a study of blood T cells in healthy people across ages. Germline V gene data show CDR1 as SQVTM and CDR2 as ANQGSEA. This CDR3 contains 12 residues. V gave up 5 bases and J gave up 0 bases, with 8 bases separating them. The second PCR ran roughly 6 to 11 cycles with a sample-barcoded 5' primer and J-beta primers. TCRdb reanalysed the 5' RACE reads using MiXCR and keeps one entry per CDR3 protein. The sample has approximately 1.5 million distinct CDR3 sequences; approximately 32% are singletons. Sequenced material: blood. The sequence came from a woman younger than 45 in good health. The V gene is TRBV29-1, the J gene TRBJ2-7; D might be TRBD2 (5 bases). The CDR3 here is CSVQADSYEQYF. The DNA of the CDR3 is TGCAGCGTTCAAGCGGACTCCTACGAGCAGTACTTC.